This T cell receptor (beta chain) stems from a study of radiotherapy plus CTLA-4 blockade in lung cancer. Using immunoSEQ multiplex PCR, the repertoire was profiled, and TCRdb retains in-frame clones only, with some absent. In the table there are fewer than 75,000 clones, around 86% of which are singletons. The V end was cut by 5 bases, the J end by 4 bases, with 15 bases between. CDR3 length: 15 residues. CDR1 MNHEY and CDR2 SVGAGI come from the germline V gene. The V and J genes are TRBV6-5 and TRBJ1-3, with D perhaps matching TRBD1 (5 bases). Sequenced here: peripheral blood, sampled from a patient treated with radiotherapy plus ipilimumab. This TCR came from a human donor with non-small cell lung cancer that progressed on radiotherapy plus ipilimumab. Here the CDR3 reads CASSINQGIGNTIYF. The CDR3 coding sequence is TGTGCCAGCAGTATAAATCAGGGTATCGGAAACACCATATATTTT.